Each of the 12 T cell receptor beta chains below was sequenced from the same sample in a study of blood T cell repertoires in COVID-19 (TCRdb year 2020). Libraries were built with the immunoSEQ multiplex PCR assay. Not all clones reach the TCRdb copy of this immuneACCESS table, which keeps in-frame sequences only. Checked studies attribute under half of the gap to unresolved V genes and leave the rest unexplained. In all, the sample holds around 95,000 clones, and just over 85% of those were seen once. The ten most abundant clones make up under 5.5% of the sample. Sequenced sample: peripheral blood. These receptors were collected from a human donor in a cohort sampled during active COVID-19.

The V gene is TRBV5-1, the J gene TRBJ2-1; TRBD1 matches 10 bases. Germline V gene lookup returns CDR1 SGHRS and CDR2 YFSETQ. There are 16 residues in the CDR3. The trim removed 4 bases at V and 7 bases at J, leaving 11 bases unmatched. The CDR3 region has the DNA TGCGCCAGCAGCCCCAGCCGGACAGGGGGGGGAAATGAGCAGTTCTTC. Amino acid sequence: CASSPSRTGGGNEQFF.

The rearrangement links TRBV7-2 to TRBJ2-7; 9 bases map to TRBD2. This CDR3 has 16 residues. Germline CDR1 and CDR2: SGHTA and FQGNSA. V gave up 2 bases and J gave up 5 bases; unmatched junction bases: 10. The DNA for the CDR3 is TGTGCCAGCAGCTTAAATTCGGTAGCGGGAGCTCACGAGCAGTACTTC. Its protein product is CASSLNSVAGAHEQYF.

The CDR3 sequence is CASSQILGLAGGLGNEQFF. DNA of the CDR3: TGTGCCAGCAGCCAAATACTCGGACTAGCGGGAGGACTTGGGAATGAGCAGTTCTTC. The V and J genes are TRBV14 and TRBJ2-1, with 14 bases matching TRBD2. CDR1 is SGHDN, CDR2 FVKESK, per germline. V shed 2 bases and J 7 bases; nucleotides not matched to a gene: 13. The CDR3 sequence is 19 residues long.

By share, this clone counts as large (0.1 to 1%). The J gene is TRBJ1-5, the V gene TRBV4-2; TRBD1 is a possible D gene (6 bases). V was cut by 1 base and J by 4 bases, with 11 bases left in between. The germline V gene encodes CDR1 LGHNA and CDR2 YNFKEQ. The CDR3 consists of 15 residues. In DNA, the CDR3 is TGTGCCAGCAGCCAAGGGGCAGGGGAGAATCAGCCCCAGCATTTT. Encoded protein: CASSQGAGENQPQHF.

This clone has only one observation. The chain is built from TRBV7-2 and TRBJ2-5; TRBD1 agrees at 7 bases. The germline V gene encodes CDR1 SGHTA and CDR2 FQGNSA. The CDR3 is 15 residues long. V gave up 6 bases and J gave up 2 bases; unmatched junction bases: 9. The CDR3 here is CASREGQFIQETQYF. CDR3 nucleotides: TGTGCCAGCAGAGAGGGACAGTTCATTCAAGAGACCCAGTACTTC.

The rearrangement joins TRBV15 to TRBJ2-5; 11 bases match TRBD1. Unmatched junction bases numbered 8, after V lost 6 bases and J lost 5 bases. The CDR3 has 15 residues. Germline CDR1 LNHNV, CDR2 YYDKDF (reference sequence). Here the CDR3 reads CATRITGQGGETQYF. The DNA for the CDR3 is TGTGCCACCAGGATCACGGGACAGGGGGGGGAGACCCAGTACTTC.

This sequence joins TRBV3-1 (or the pseudogene TRBV3-2) and TRBJ1-2; TRBD1 matches 7 bases. This CDR3 spans 12 amino acids. Germline V gene lookup returns CDR1 LGHDT and CDR2 YNNKEL (reference sequence). The V gene end was trimmed by 8 bases and the J gene end by 5 bases; junction bases not matched to a gene: 5. The CDR3 region is CASRQGDYGYTF. In DNA, the CDR3 is TGTGCCAGCCGACAGGGTGATTATGGCTACACCTTC.

This chain joins TRBV2 and TRBJ2-3; TRBD2 matches at 9 bases. J lost 2 bases, V lost 6 bases, and 15 bases had no gene match. The CDR3 contains 18 residues. Germline V gene sequence: CDR1 SNHLY, CDR2 FYNNEI. CDR3 DNA: TGTGCCAGCAGCAAACTAGCGGGTAATCTTCCCCCCACAGATACGCAGTATTTT. It yields the protein CASSKLAGNLPPTDTQYF.

V usage is TRBV9 and J usage is TRBJ2-1, with 9 nucleotides matching TRBD1. Germline CDR1 is SGDLS and CDR2 is YYNGEE. V shed 3 bases and J 2 bases; nucleotides not matched to a gene: 12. The CDR3 spans 18 residues. CDR3 sequence (DNA): TGTGCCAGCAGCGAGACGCACGGGACAGGGCGGACCTACAATGAGCAGTTCTTC. Amino acid sequence: CASSETHGTGRTYNEQFF. Full variable domain (missing parts from reference TRBV9 and TRBJ2-1): DSGVTQTPKHLITATGQRVTLRCSPRSGDLSVYWYQQSLDQGLQFLIQYYNGEERAKGNILERFSAQQFPDLHSELNLSSLELGDSALYFCASSETHGTGRTYNEQFFGPGTRLTVL.

V usage is TRBV7-9 and J usage is TRBJ2-1, with 11 bases that match TRBD2. This CDR3 spans 16 amino acids. Germline values: CDR1 SEHNR, CDR2 FQNEAQ (reference sequence). Trimming cost V 11 bases and J 2 bases; bases outside gene matches: 11. CDR3 in DNA: TGTGCCGTCCCACCTAGCGGGAGGTACACCTACAATGAGCAGTTCTTC. This gives the protein CAVPPSGRYTYNEQFF.

This chain uses TRBV11-2 with TRBJ2-7; maybe TRBD1 (6 bases). This CDR3 contains 15 residues. Germline loops: CDR1 SGHAT, CDR2 FQNNGV. The V end lost 2 bases, the J end lost 2 bases, and 13 bases lay between the germline ends. CDR3 DNA sequence: TGTGCCAGCAGCTTAAGGGCAGGGGAAACCTACGAGCAGTACTTC. Its protein product is CASSLRAGETYEQYF.

Judged by abundance, this clone is medium-sized (0.01 to 0.1%). The V gene is TRBV4-3, the J gene TRBJ1-4; no definite D call. Trimming removed 2 bases from V and 13 bases from J, with 14 bases in between. The length of the CDR3 is 13 residues. Germline values: CDR1 LGHNA, CDR2 YSLEER. CDR3 in amino acids: CASSQHREARLFF. Here the CDR3 DNA reads TGCGCCAGCAGCCAACACCGGGAGGCCAGACTGTTTTTT.